The table lists the clone carrying this T cell receptor (beta chain) with a few counts. Its target is not known. Findings and caveats of the study: Tumor memory CD4+ T cell TCR gene usage clustered with blood and lymph node memory CD4+ cells and lymph node naive CD4+ cells. Greatest tumor Treg TCR overlap was with tumor naive CD4+ cells. Whole repertoires were not studied in the larger cohort, only one V-J beta rearrangement.

Tregs were sorted as CD4+CD25+CD127-/low cells. Semi-nested PCR with Nested Universal Primer A followed constant-region reverse priming of full-length variable regions. TCRdb re-called the 5' RACE reads through MiXCR, storing one row per CDR3 protein. Of about 9,800 distinct CDR3 sequences listed, around 25% are singletons. The CDR3 contains 14 residues. Germline V CDR1 and CDR2: LNHNV, YYDKDF (reference sequence). V lost 7 bases, J lost 1 base, and 13 bases lay in between. The sequencing input was Tregs sorted from blood. The gene calls are TRBV15 and TRBJ2-5, with a weak D call TRBD2 (5 bases). This TCR was sampled from a female donor with breast cancer. CDR3 nucleotides: TGTGCCACCAAAGGATCAGGAGGCCAAGAGACCCAGTACTTC. Amino acids: CATKGSGGQETQYF.